Presented here are 23 T cell receptor beta chains from one specimen sequenced in a study of beta chain features in type 1 diabetes. The investigators reverse transcribed all of the isolated RNA, so they sequenced expressed TCRB transcripts. The method was immunoSEQ multiplex PCR; TCRdb's version includes in-frame clones alone and lacks a portion of them. The data contain nearly 250,000 clones, approximately 14% of them singletons. The sequencing sample was made of naive CD4+ T cells from blood. These receptors were collected from a woman in her thirties or forties in good health.

V gene TRBV6-4 combines with J gene TRBJ1-5; weak D call: TRBD1 (5 bases). V was trimmed by 0 bases and J by 3 bases, leaving 9 bases between them. Per the germline V gene, CDR1 is MRHNA and CDR2 is SNTAGT. The CDR3 extends over 15 amino acids. The CDR3 DNA sequence: TGTGCCAGCAGTGACTCGGGAGGGGCCAATCAGCCCCAGCATTTT. Its protein product is CASSDSGGANQPQHF.

The chain has TRBV7-2 and TRBJ2-4; TRBD1 matches 9 bases. V lost 5 bases and J lost 1; bases outside the gene matches: 3. The CDR3 is 15 amino acids. CDR1 and CDR2 (germline): SGHTA, FQGNSA. CDR3 nucleotide sequence: TGTGCCAGCAGCGGGGACAGGGTGGCCAAAAACATTCAGTACTTC. The encoded protein is CASSGDRVAKNIQYF. Full variable domain (remainder filled in from reference TRBV7-2 and TRBJ2-4): GAGVSQSPSNKVTEKGKDVELRCDPISGHTALYWYRQSLGQGLEFLIYFQGNSAPDKSGLPSDRFSAERTGGSVSTLTIQRTQQEDSAVYLCASSGDRVAKNIQYFGAGTRLSVL.

This sequence joins TRBV11-2 and TRBJ2-1; 9 bases map to TRBD2. The CDR3 contains 16 residues. Germline V CDR1 and CDR2: SGHAT, FQNNGV. The V segment lost 7 bases and the J segment 2 bases; nucleotides outside the gene matches: 9. CDR3 nucleotides: TGTGCCAGCACCCCTAGCGGGGCCCCCCCCTACAATGAGCAGTTCTTC. Its translation: CASTPSGAPPYNEQFF.

This chain links TRBV18 with TRBJ1-1, with TRBD1 identical over 8 bases. This CDR3 is 17 amino acids long. Trimming removed 0 bases from V and 1 base from J; junction bases left unmatched: 7. CDR1 and CDR2 (germline): KGHSH, LQKENI. The CDR3 spells CASSPPTGGAPNTEAFF. In DNA, the CDR3 is TGTGCCAGCTCACCACCCACAGGGGGGGCGCCGAACACTGAAGCTTTCTTT.

The table lists this clone with a few counts. The germline gene is not matched at one end of the junction; a read error may be the cause. This sequence joins TRBV29-1 and TRBJ1-2; D is uncertain. Germline V gene sequence: CDR1 SQVTM, CDR2 ANQGSEA. This CDR3 spans 10 amino acids. In DNA form, the CDR3 reads TGCAGCAACTATAACGATGGCTACACCTTC. Protein: CSNYNDGYTF.

In this sample, this clone turned up a few times. This chain uses TRBV5-4 with TRBJ2-7; perhaps TRBD2 as D (6 bases). Germline lookup yields CDR1 SGHNT and CDR2 YYREEE (reference sequence). This CDR3 spans 13 amino acids. V lost 2 bases and J 7 bases, leaving 13 bases between the germline ends. The CDR3 coding sequence is TGTGCCAGCAGCTTCGACACTGGAGGGGAGCAGTACTTC. Protein sequence: CASSFDTGGEQYF.

This clone was found a few times. The V and J genes are TRBV7-8 and TRBJ2-5, with D perhaps matching TRBD1 (6 bases). The germline V gene encodes CDR1 SGHVS and CDR2 FQNEAQ. The ends were cut back, 5 bases at V and 7 bases at J, with 20 bases in the middle. The CDR3 loop spans 15 amino acids. The CDR3 nucleotides read TGTGCCAGCAGCCCGACAAATGACAGGCGGAGGACCCAGTACTTC. Translating gives CASSPTNDRRRTQYF. Supplemented by reference TRBV7-8 and TRBJ2-5, the full variable domain reads GAGVSQSPRYKVAKRGQDVALRCDPISGHVSLFWYQQALGQGPEFLTYFQNEAQLDKSGLPSDRFFAERPEGSVSTLKIQRTQQEDSAVYLCASSPTNDRRRTQYFGPGTRLLVL.

This clone has just a few counts. The chain joins TRBV29-1 to TRBJ2-5, with 14 bases fitting TRBD2. The trim removed 6 bases at V and 3 bases at J, leaving 3 bases unmatched. This CDR3 is built from 14 residues. Per germline, CDR1 SQVTM and CDR2 ANQGSEA. DNA for the CDR3: TGCAGCGTGAGGGGACTAGCGGGGGAAGAGACCCAGTACTTC. Its protein product is CSVRGLAGEETQYF.

V gene TRBV4-2 combines with J gene TRBJ1-4; 8 bases map to TRBD1. The trim removed 3 bases at V and 4 bases at J, leaving 1 base unmatched. CDR1 and CDR2 from the germline V gene are LGHNA and YNFKEQ. The CDR3 spans 14 residues. DNA of the CDR3: TGTGCCAGCAGCCAGGGACAGGATAATGAAAAACTGTTTTTT. Protein sequence: CASSQGQDNEKLFF.

The sample holds a few counts of this clone. The rearrangement joins TRBV5-1 to TRBJ1-1, with 8 bases aligning to TRBD1. This CDR3 spans 15 amino acids. Germline V lookup: CDR1 SGHRS, CDR2 YFSETQ. V lost 4 bases to trimming and J lost 1 base; unmatched junction nucleotides: 6. CDR3 amino acids: CASSIDRGRNTEAFF. The CDR3 DNA is TGCGCCAGCAGCATCGACAGGGGAAGGAACACTGAAGCTTTCTTT.

The rearrangement uses TRBV10-1 and TRBJ2-3, with TRBD2 matching over 8 bases. V trimming: 7 bases; J trimming: 2 bases; junction bases outside the gene matches: 8. The CDR3 consists of 15 residues. CDR1 is WNHNN and CDR2 is SYGVQD in the germline V gene (reference sequence). Here the CDR3 DNA reads TGCGCCAGCATGTTTCGGGGGGGCCACACAGATACGCAGTATTTT. This translates into CASMFRGGHTDTQYF.

The chain employs TRBV7-9 and TRBJ2-5; D possibly corresponds to TRBD2 (6 bases). Germline-derived CDR1 and CDR2 are SEHNR and FQNEAQ (reference sequence). This CDR3 comprises 13 residues. Trimming took off 2 bases at V and 5 bases at J, with 9 bases between the two ends. The CDR3, as DNA: TGTGCCAGCAGCTTATCTAGCGCGGAGACCCAGTACTTC. It encodes CASSLSSAETQYF.

The chain links TRBV9 to TRBJ2-1, with 8 bases aligning to TRBD2. The CDR3 length is 15 residues. V shed 4 bases and J 0 bases; nucleotides not matched to a gene: 3. From germline, CDR1 is SGDLS and CDR2 YYNGEE. The CDR3 coding sequence is TGTGCCAGCAGCCGGGGGGGACCCTCCTACAATGAGCAGTTCTTC. It yields the protein CASSRGGPSYNEQFF.

V and J are TRBV6-5 and TRBJ2-1; no clear D gene. The CDR3 contains 16 residues. Trimming left V 0 bases short and J 9 bases short, with 18 bases between. Germline CDR1 is MNHEY and CDR2 is SVGAGI. The CDR3 is CASSYSRPPLGGEQFF. The CDR3 DNA sequence: TGTGCCAGCAGTTACTCGAGGCCTCCTCTAGGCGGTGAGCAGTTCTTC.

The chain couples TRBV10-3 to TRBJ2-1; 11 positions match TRBD2. The germline gives CDR1 ENHRY, CDR2 SYGVKD. The V segment lost 6 bases and the J segment 4 bases; nucleotides outside the gene matches: 8. The CDR3 is 16 residues long. This CDR3 is CAIRVAGGPVYNEQFF. The CDR3 DNA reads TGTGCCATCAGAGTAGCGGGGGGGCCTGTTTACAATGAGCAGTTCTTC.

This clone was counted a few times. The chain carries TRBV7-9 and TRBJ2-3, with 7 bases aligning to TRBD2. After removal of 7 bases from V and 5 bases from J, the junction contained 9 bases not matched to a gene. The CDR3 length is 14 residues. Germline CDR1 SEHNR, CDR2 FQNEAQ (reference sequence). CDR3 bases: TGTGCCAGCAACGTTGGGGGGGGAGTAGATACGCAGTATTTT. Translation gives CASNVGGGVDTQYF.

A few counts support this clone. The V gene is TRBV7-6, the J gene TRBJ2-3, with 11 bases that match TRBD2. V lost 5 bases, J lost 1 base, and 2 bases stayed unmatched. The CDR3 totals 15 residues. In germline, CDR1 is SGHVS, CDR2 FNYEAQ. CDR3: CASSQLAGGTDTQYF. CDR3 DNA sequence: TGTGCCAGCAGCCAACTAGCGGGGGGCACAGATACGCAGTATTTT.

This clone was seen a handful of times. The V and J genes are TRBV5-1 and TRBJ2-5; a possible D gene is TRBD2 (5 bases). CDR1 is SGHRS and CDR2 is YFSETQ in the germline V gene. This CDR3 comprises 13 residues. Between the trimmed V and J ends, which lost 4 bases and 5 bases, there was a span of 12 bases. The CDR3 DNA follows: TGCGCCAGCAGCCGGAGGCTAACGGAGACCCAGTACTTC. Translation gives CASSRRLTETQYF.

The J gene is TRBJ2-2, the V gene TRBV9; TRBD2 agrees at 11 bases. Germline CDR1 reads SGDLS; CDR2 reads YYNGEE. The CDR3 is 16 amino acids. Losses at the gene ends were 4 bases for V and 7 bases for J; bases not matched to a gene: 9. The CDR3 spells CASSLGASGGFGELFF. CDR3 nucleotide sequence: TGTGCCAGCAGCCTAGGGGCTAGCGGGGGGTTCGGGGAGCTGTTTTTT.

The V call is TRBV5-8, the J call TRBJ2-7, with 8 bases aligning to TRBD1. This CDR3 is 14 amino acids long. Germline trimming cut 5 bases from V and 3 bases from J; bases unmatched to any gene: 7. The germline CDR1 and CDR2 sequences are SGHTS and YDEGEE. The CDR3 region is CASSPDRANYEQYF. The CDR3 region has the DNA TGTGCCAGCAGTCCGGACAGGGCAAACTACGAGCAGTACTTC. Based on the CDR3 plus reference TRBV5-8 and TRBJ2-7, the full variable domain is EAGVTQSPTHLIKTRGQQATLRCSPISGHTSVYWYQQALGLGLQFLLWYDEGEERNRGNFPPRFSGRQFPNYSSELNVNALELEDSALYLCASSPDRANYEQYFGPGTRLTVT.

The genes are TRBV27 and TRBJ1-6, with D possibly TRBD1 on 6 matching bases. The V gene's germline CDR1 is MNHEY and CDR2 SMNVEV (reference sequence). Trimming left V 7 bases short and J 14 bases short, with 27 bases between. This CDR3 contains 16 residues. The CDR3 here is CASTLNGVQGRSALHF. The CDR3 DNA reads as TGTGCCAGCACCCTTAACGGGGTACAGGGACGCTCGGCCCTCCACTTT.

The J gene is TRBJ1-1, the V gene TRBV29-1; 10 bases match TRBD1. The CDR3 sequence is 13 residues long. After removal of 7 bases from V and 3 bases from J, the junction contained 5 bases not matched to a gene. The germline gives CDR1 SQVTM, CDR2 ANQGSEA. The CDR3 loop reads CSGAGTGDTEAFF. Here the CDR3 DNA reads TGCAGCGGAGCCGGGACAGGGGACACTGAAGCTTTCTTT.

This clone was seen a few times. This sequence joins TRBV5-1 and TRBJ2-2, with TRBD2 as a possible D gene (6 bases). V was shortened by 2 bases and J by 6 bases, with 11 bases between the two germline ends. CDR3 length: 14 amino acids. CDR1 is SGHRS, CDR2 YFSETQ, per germline. The CDR3 reads CASSFPSVPGELFF. The CDR3, as DNA: TGCGCCAGCAGCTTTCCTAGCGTCCCCGGGGAGCTGTTTTTT.